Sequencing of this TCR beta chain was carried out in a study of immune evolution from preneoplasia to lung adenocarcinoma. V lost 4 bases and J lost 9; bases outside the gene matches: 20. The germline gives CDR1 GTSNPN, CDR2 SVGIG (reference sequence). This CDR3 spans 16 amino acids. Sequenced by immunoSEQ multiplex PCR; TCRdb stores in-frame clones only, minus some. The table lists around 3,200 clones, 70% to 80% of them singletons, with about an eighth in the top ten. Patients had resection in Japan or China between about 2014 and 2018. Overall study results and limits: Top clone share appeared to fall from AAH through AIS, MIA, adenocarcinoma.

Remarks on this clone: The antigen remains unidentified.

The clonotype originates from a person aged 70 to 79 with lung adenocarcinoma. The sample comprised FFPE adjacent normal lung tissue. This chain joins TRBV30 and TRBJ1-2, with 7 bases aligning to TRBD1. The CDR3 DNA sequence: TGTGCCTGGACCCGGGACAGCGCGTGGGGTTTTTATCGCTACACCTTC. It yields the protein CAWTRDSAWGFYRYTF.